This TCR beta chain was obtained from a study of blood T cells in healthy people across ages. Broader study findings: In long-lived donors, naive CD4+ cell counts and diversity exceeded those of aged donors.

Alongside a J-beta primer mix, a sample-barcoded 5' primer served in a second PCR lasting about 7 to 12 cycles. Unique molecular identifiers of 12 random nucleotides labeled each cDNA. TCRdb re-called the 5' RACE reads with MiXCR, one entry per CDR3 protein. Of hundreds of thousands of distinct CDR3 sequences in the sample, around 27% were seen once. A word on this clonotype: The antigen is not known.

The length of the CDR3 is 14 residues. Trimming shortened V by 2 bases and J by 3 bases, and 11 bases separated the two germline ends. Separately, the same data were catalogued under a study of T cells of mothers and their children. That source notes: The whole RNA yield was converted to cDNA, around 1.5 ug per 15 ul. Slightly higher overlap, not significant, was seen in related mother-child pairs than in unrelated pairs.

Sequencing was done on a sample of blood. The chain recombines TRBV12-3 or TRBV12-4 with TRBJ2-7, with D perhaps assigned TRBD1 or TRBD2 (5 bases each). This clonotype was obtained from a boy aged 2 to 10 in good health. CDR3 DNA sequence: TGTGCCAGCAGTTTACGGGGACGGGTCTACGAGCAGTACTTC. It is translated as CASSLRGRVYEQYF.